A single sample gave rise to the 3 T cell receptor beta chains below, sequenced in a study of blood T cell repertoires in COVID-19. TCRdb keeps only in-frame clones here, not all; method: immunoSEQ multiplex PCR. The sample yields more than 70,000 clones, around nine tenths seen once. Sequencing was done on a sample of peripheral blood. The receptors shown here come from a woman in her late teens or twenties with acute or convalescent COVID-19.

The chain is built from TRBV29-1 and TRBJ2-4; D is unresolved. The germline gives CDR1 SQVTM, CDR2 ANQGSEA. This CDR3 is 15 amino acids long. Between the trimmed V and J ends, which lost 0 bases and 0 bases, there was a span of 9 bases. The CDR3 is CSVEDGVLAKNIQYF. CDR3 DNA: TGCAGCGTTGAAGATGGAGTACTAGCCAAAAACATTCAGTACTTC.

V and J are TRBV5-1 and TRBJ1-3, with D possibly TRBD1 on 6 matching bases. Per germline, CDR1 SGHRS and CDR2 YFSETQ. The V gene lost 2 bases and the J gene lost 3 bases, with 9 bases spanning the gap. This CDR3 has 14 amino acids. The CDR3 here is CASSLSGDGNTIYF. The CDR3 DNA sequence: TGCGCCAGCAGCTTATCAGGGGATGGAAACACCATATATTTT.

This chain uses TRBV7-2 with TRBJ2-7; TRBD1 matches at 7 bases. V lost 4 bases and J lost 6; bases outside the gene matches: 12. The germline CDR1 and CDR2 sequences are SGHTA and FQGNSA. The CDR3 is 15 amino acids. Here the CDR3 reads CASSSPGTVNLEQYF. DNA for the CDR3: TGTGCCAGCAGCTCCCCCGGGACAGTTAACCTCGAGCAGTACTTC.